The 29 T cell receptor beta chains reported below all come from one sample, sequenced in a study of T-cell memory formation after mild COVID-19. TCRdb re-called the 5' RACE reads with MiXCR, one entry per CDR3 protein. This sample carries 350,000 to 500,000 distinct CDR3 sequences, 20% to 30% of them seen once, and the ten largest clones take around 14%. The sequenced sample consisted of PBMCs or a T cell subset sorted from them (not recorded which). The receptors were gathered from an adult woman who had mild COVID-19 (a few samples of this study predate the infection). Cell type and time point are not known.

This clonotype has more than one count but fewer than ten. This chain connects TRBV5-1 to TRBJ2-2, with D maybe TRBD1 (6 bases). CDR1 is SGHRS, CDR2 YFSETQ, per germline. The CDR3 totals 14 residues. V was clipped by 5 bases and J by 4 bases, with 12 bases between them. The CDR3 loop reads CASSLQGSTGELFF. The DNA for the CDR3 is TGCGCCAGCAGTCTACAGGGAAGCACCGGGGAGCTGTTTTTT.

This clonotype came up a few times. CDR3 amino acids: CATSDLKGQSYNEQFF. CDR3 in DNA: TGTGCCACCAGTGATCTGAAGGGACAGTCCTACAATGAGCAGTTCTTC. The rearrangement uses TRBV24-1 and TRBJ2-1; TRBD1 matches 7 bases. Losses at the gene ends were 3 bases for V and 1 base for J; bases not matched to a gene: 5. Germline V gene data show CDR1 as KGHDR and CDR2 as SFDVKD. The CDR3 covers 16 residues.

The chain joins TRBV5-5 to TRBJ2-1; 11 bases line up with TRBD2. The CDR3 runs to 18 residues. V was clipped by 2 bases and J by 2 bases; unmatched bases: 9. Germline V lookup: CDR1 SGHKS, CDR2 YYEKEE (reference sequence). The chain's CDR3 is CASSFLGLAGDTYNEQFF. The CDR3 nucleotides read TGTGCCAGCAGCTTTCTCGGACTAGCGGGCGATACCTACAATGAGCAGTTCTTC.

This clonotype was found a few times. The chain carries TRBV4-2 and TRBJ2-7, with D uncertain. V lost 1 base and J 3 bases, leaving 10 bases between the germline ends. The CDR3 totals 14 residues. Germline CDR1 LGHNA, CDR2 YNFKEQ. CDR3: CASSQGGYIYEQYF. DNA for the CDR3: TGTGCCAGCAGCCAAGGAGGCTATATCTACGAGCAGTACTTC.

Here the CDR3 DNA reads TGTGCCACCAGGGGGACCGGCAGGGCGGGCACCGGGGAGCTGTTTTTT. Its translation is CATRGTGRAGTGELFF. The V gene is TRBV24-1, the J gene TRBJ2-2; perhaps D is TRBD1 or TRBD2 (5 bases each). In germline, CDR1 is KGHDR, CDR2 SFDVKD. This CDR3 contains 16 residues. V lost 7 bases to trimming and J lost 4 bases, with 18 bases between them.

This clonotype was seen many times. One end of the junction does not line up with germline, which may come from a read error. The chain carries TRBV5-1 and TRBJ2-3, with a possible D match to TRBD1 (6 bases). Germline CDR1 SGHRS, CDR2 YFSETQ. The CDR3 has 14 amino acids. The CDR3 spells CASSLQGSTDTQYF. Here the CDR3 DNA reads TGTGCCAGCAGCTTACAGGGATCCACAGATACGCAGTATTTT.

This clonotype was observed a few times. V and J are TRBV7-7 and TRBJ2-6; 7 positions agree with TRBD2. The CDR3 length is 16 residues. Germline CDR1 is SSHAT and CDR2 is FNYEAQ (reference sequence). CDR3 region: CASRAGGSEGANVLTF. DNA for the CDR3: TGTGCTAGCCGGGCCGGCGGGAGTGAAGGGGCCAACGTCCTGACTTTC.

CDR3 residues: CASSLDMNYGYTF. For the CDR3, the DNA is TGCGCCAGCAGCCTGGACATGAACTATGGCTACACCTTC. The V gene is TRBV5-1, the J gene TRBJ1-2; D possibly corresponds to TRBD1 (5 bases). This CDR3 comprises 13 residues. The germline gives CDR1 SGHRS, CDR2 YFSETQ. Trimming stripped 4 bases from V and 2 bases from J, with 9 bases between.

This clonotype occurred many times. This chain joins TRBV19 and TRBJ1-1; a possible D gene is TRBD1 (5 bases). Germline CDR1 reads LNHDA; CDR2 reads SQIVND (reference sequence). Trimming pared 11 bases from V and 4 bases from J, leaving 14 bases between. This CDR3 comprises 12 residues. CDR3 DNA: TGTGCCTGCGCCAGGGCATCCACTGAAGCTTTCTTT. This encodes CACARASTEAFF.

This clonotype was recorded a few times. The rearrangement joins TRBV5-6 to TRBJ1-5; D may be TRBD1 (5 bases). Trimming cost V 2 bases and J 1 base, with 13 bases left between them. CDR3 length: 16 amino acids. Germline lookup yields CDR1 SGHDT and CDR2 YYEEEE. The DNA of the CDR3 is TGTGCCAGCAGCTTCGGGGGGGTATGGAGCAATCAGCCCCAGCATTTT. This sequence encodes CASSFGGVWSNQPQHF. The whole variable domain, remainder taken from reference TRBV5-6 and TRBJ1-5, is DAGVTQSPTHLIKTRGQQVTLRCSPKSGHDTVSWYQQALGQGPQFIFQYYEEEERQRGNFPDRFSGHQFPNYSSELNVNALLLGDSALYLCASSFGGVWSNQPQHFGDGTRLSIL.

The chain employs TRBV6-5 and TRBJ2-3, with unresolved D. Between the trimmed V and J ends, which lost 6 bases and 6 bases, there was a span of 19 bases. The CDR3 is made up of 15 amino acids. Germline V gene lookup returns CDR1 MNHEY and CDR2 SVGAGI. The DNA of the CDR3 is TGTGCCAGCAGACTGAATCCGATAGTAGTGGATACGCAGTATTTT. Residues: CASRLNPIVVDTQYF.

The rearrangement joins TRBV7-8 to TRBJ1-6; D remains ambiguous. Germline lookup yields CDR1 SGHVS and CDR2 FQNEAQ. CDR3 length equals 14 residues. V was shortened by 5 bases and J by 2 bases, with 7 bases between the two germline ends. CDR3 protein: CASSPEPYNSPLHF. CDR3 nucleotide sequence: TGTGCCAGCAGCCCAGAACCCTATAATTCACCCCTCCACTTT.

The V and J genes are TRBV9 and TRBJ2-3; 9 nucleotides agree with TRBD2. CDR1 is SGDLS and CDR2 is YYNGEE in the germline V gene. The CDR3 has 15 residues. V trimming: 3 bases; J trimming: 4 bases; junction bases outside the gene matches: 6. CDR3 amino acids: CASSAASGASDTQYF. The CDR3 DNA is TGTGCCAGCAGCGCGGCTAGCGGGGCATCAGATACGCAGTATTTT.

The V and J genes are TRBV12-3 or TRBV12-4 and TRBJ2-1, with unresolved D. V was shortened by 6 bases and J by 9 bases, with 15 bases between the two germline ends. The CDR3 has 13 amino acids. The DNA for the CDR3 is TGTGCCAGCAGGCTATCTAGAGCAAGTGAGCAGTTCTTC. Protein sequence: CASRLSRASEQFF.

The chain joins TRBV5-1 to TRBJ2-7, with D perhaps TRBD1 (5 bases). The CDR3 has 14 residues. V was trimmed by 0 bases and J by 3 bases, leaving 10 bases between them. CDR1 SGHRS and CDR2 YFSETQ come from the germline V gene. CDR3 sequence: CASSLGQRDYEQYF. The DNA for the CDR3 is TGCGCCAGCAGCTTGGGACAGCGAGACTACGAGCAGTACTTC.

The gene calls are TRBV6-5 and TRBJ2-3; TRBD2 matches at 11 bases. V trimming: 1 base; J trimming: 4 bases; junction bases outside the gene matches: 13. Per germline, CDR1 MNHEY and CDR2 SVGAGI. There are 19 residues in the CDR3. CDR3 nucleotides: TGTGCCAGCAGTTACTACCCGGTTCCGGGACTAGCGGTCTCAGATACGCAGTATTTT. Translating it yields CASSYYPVPGLAVSDTQYF.

V and J are TRBV5-5 and TRBJ2-2; 8 bases align to TRBD2. This CDR3 is built from 15 residues. Germline CDR1 reads SGHKS; CDR2 reads YYEKEE (reference sequence). The V gene end was trimmed by 2 bases and the J gene end by 3 bases; junction bases not matched to a gene: 3. The CDR3 is CASSLAGEYTGELFF. DNA for the CDR3: TGTGCCAGCAGCTTAGCGGGAGAGTACACCGGGGAGCTGTTTTTT.

This clonotype was counted only a few times. This rearrangement joins TRBV5-1 to TRBJ1-2; D ambiguous. CDR3 length equals 13 residues. V was clipped by 4 bases and J by 1 base, with 8 bases between them. Per germline, CDR1 SGHRS and CDR2 YFSETQ. The DNA for the CDR3 is TGCGCCAGCAGCACCACAGTTAACTATGGCTACACCTTC. Amino acid sequence: CASSTTVNYGYTF.

The CDR3 region is CASSVASRGNEQFF. The CDR3 coding sequence is TGTGCCAGCAGCGTGGCTAGCAGGGGGAATGAGCAGTTCTTC. The J gene is TRBJ2-1, the V gene TRBV19; 7 bases align to TRBD1. Germline V gene lookup returns CDR1 LNHDA and CDR2 SQIVND (reference sequence). The J segment lost 7 bases and the V segment lost 9 bases, leaving 12 bases of the junction unmatched. The CDR3 extends over 14 amino acids.

This clonotype was seen only a few times. V usage is TRBV25-1 and J usage is TRBJ2-3, with D perhaps matching TRBD2 (5 bases). The germline gives CDR1 MGHDK, CDR2 SYGVNS. This CDR3 comprises 14 residues. The V and J ends lost 4 bases and 0 bases respectively, with 8 bases between them. The DNA of the CDR3 is TGTGCCAGCAGTGGAGGGCTAAGCACAGATACGCAGTATTTT. Protein sequence: CASSGGLSTDTQYF.

The J gene is TRBJ1-2, the V gene TRBV7-9; TRBD1 matches at 8 bases. J lost 3 bases, V lost 5 bases, and 8 bases had no gene match. The CDR3 has 15 amino acids. Per the germline V gene, CDR1 is SEHNR and CDR2 is FQNEAQ (reference sequence). The CDR3 reads CASSPPGQAHYGYTF. Written as DNA, the CDR3 is TGTGCCAGCAGCCCCCCGGGACAGGCCCACTATGGCTACACCTTC.

This clonotype was picked up a small number of times. The chain uses TRBV20-1 and TRBJ2-2, with D possibly matching TRBD2 (6 bases). This CDR3 is 13 amino acids long. Trimming removed 3 bases at V and 1 base at J, with 6 bases between. Germline CDR1 is DFQATT and CDR2 is SNEGSKA (reference sequence). CDR3 region: CSASGGNTGELFF. CDR3 coding DNA: TGCAGTGCTAGCGGGGGGAACACCGGGGAGCTGTTTTTT.

This clonotype was seen more than once but under ten times. The chain is built from TRBV10-3 and TRBJ1-2, with no clear D. The V end was cut by 6 bases, the J end by 2 bases, with 16 bases between. Germline V gives CDR1 ENHRY, CDR2 SYGVKD. CDR3 length: 15 amino acids. Written as DNA, the CDR3 is TGTGCCATCAGGGACTCCGGACTGCTAAACTATGGCTACACCTTC. Its translation: CAIRDSGLLNYGYTF.

The sample holds a few counts of this clonotype. The CDR3 region is CASSNRGNGETQYF. The CDR3 DNA sequence: TGTGCCAGCAGCAACAGGGGAAATGGGGAGACCCAGTACTTC. This chain joins TRBV6-5 and TRBJ2-5; TRBD1 matches 7 bases. This CDR3 region has 14 residues. Per the germline V gene, CDR1 is MNHEY and CDR2 is SVGAGI. V lost 6 bases to trimming and J lost 5 bases; unmatched junction nucleotides: 9.

This clonotype came up a few times. This rearrangement joins TRBV18 to TRBJ1-5; TRBD1 agrees at 8 bases. The CDR3 sequence is 17 residues long. V lost 2 bases and J lost 0; bases outside the gene matches: 6. Germline CDR1 KGHSH, CDR2 LQKENI. The CDR3 coding sequence is TGTGCCAGCTCACCAGGACAGGGATCCTATAGCAATCAGCCCCAGCATTTT. It yields the protein CASSPGQGSYSNQPQHF.

The chain combines TRBV10-3 with TRBJ1-2, with D perhaps TRBD1 (5 bases). Germline-derived CDR1 and CDR2 are ENHRY and SYGVKD. The length of the CDR3 is 13 residues. V gave up 0 bases and J gave up 8 bases, with 10 bases separating them. The CDR3 region is CAISESGTEGYTF. The CDR3 coding sequence is TGTGCCATCAGTGAGTCTGGGACTGAAGGCTACACCTTC.

This clonotype was detected a few times. This chain connects TRBV29-1 to TRBJ1-1; weak D call: TRBD1 (6 bases). V gave up 4 bases and J gave up 6 bases, with 12 bases separating them. The germline V gene encodes CDR1 SQVTM and CDR2 ANQGSEA. The CDR3 consists of 12 residues. This chain's CDR3 is CSVVLGHPEAFF. The CDR3 nucleotides are TGCAGCGTTGTCCTGGGACACCCTGAAGCTTTCTTT. Filled out from reference TRBV29-1 and TRBJ1-1, the complete variable domain reads SAVISQKPSRDICQRGTSLTIQCQVDSQVTMMFWYRQQPGQSLTLIATANQGSEATYESGFVIDKFPISRPNLTFSTLTVSNMSPEDSSIYLCSVVLGHPEAFFGQGTRLTVV.

This clonotype turned up a few times. The chain couples TRBV12-3 or TRBV12-4 to TRBJ2-3, with no clear D. With 6 bases removed from V and 6 bases from J, the gap between germline ends came to 22 bases. The CDR3 covers 16 residues. DNA for the CDR3: TGTGCCAGCAGCCGCGTCGCCCTGTTAGGAAGGGATACGCAGTATTTT. Its translation is CASSRVALLGRDTQYF.

This clonotype was counted only a few times. V gene TRBV4-3 combines with J gene TRBJ2-7; 7 bases line up with TRBD2. The germline CDR1 and CDR2 sequences are LGHNA and YSLEER. This CDR3 spans 15 amino acids. The V and J ends lost 1 base and 2 bases, in that order; junction bases with no gene match: 5. CDR3 sequence reads: CASSQAPGLPYEQYF. The CDR3 nucleotides read TGCGCCAGCAGCCAAGCGCCGGGACTACCCTACGAGCAGTACTTC.